This is a list of T cell receptor beta chains from one sample in a study of CD8 T cells in ankylosing spondylitis. Using its own MiXCR run on the 5' RACE reads, TCRdb lists one record per CDR3 protein. This table holds about 33,000 distinct CDR3 sequences, under 15% found once. The sequencing input was synovial fluid, either unsorted or a sorted T cell fraction (not recorded which). Source of these receptors: a male donor with ankylosing spondylitis. Each CDR3 is given with its conserved first and last residue. The D gene is left open where the match is weak. The size of a clone is reported for some rows only, either as once, few or many, or as a class for expanded clones.

CDR3aa: CASSFPSRQGGTEAFF; CDR3nt: TGTGCCAGCAGTTTCCCTTCTCGACAGGGCGGCACTGAAGCTTTCTTT; abundance: many; d_gene: TRBD1; j_gene: TRBJ1-1; v_gene: TRBV28
CDR3aa: CASSVDGGVNTQYF; CDR3nt: TGTGCCAGCAGCGTAGACGGGGGAGTAAATACGCAGTATTTT; abundance: few; d_gene: -; j_gene: TRBJ2-3; v_gene: TRBV9
CDR3aa: CATSRAGFYEQYF; CDR3nt: TGTGCCACCAGCAGAGCGGGGTTCTACGAGCAGTACTTC; abundance: many; d_gene: -; j_gene: TRBJ2-7; v_gene: TRBV15
CDR3aa: CATSDLGTGFAEQFF; CDR3nt: TGTGCCACCAGTGATTTGGGGACAGGGTTCGCTGAGCAGTTCTTC; abundance: few; d_gene: TRBD1; j_gene: TRBJ2-1; v_gene: TRBV24-1
CDR3aa: CACGQGNTIYF; CDR3nt: TGTGCCTGCGGGCAAGGAAACACCATATATTTT; abundance: many; d_gene: -; j_gene: TRBJ1-3; v_gene: TRBV7-8
CDR3aa: CASSLAGNQPQHF; CDR3nt: TGCGCCAGCAGCTTGGCCGGCAATCAGCCCCAGCATTTT; abundance: many; d_gene: -; j_gene: TRBJ1-5; v_gene: TRBV5-1
CDR3aa: CASSEQISGANVLTF; CDR3nt: TGTGCCAGTAGTGAACAGATCTCTGGGGCCAACGTCCTGACTTTC; abundance: many; d_gene: -; j_gene: TRBJ2-6; v_gene: TRBV19
CDR3aa: CAISAAGTDEQYF; CDR3nt: TGTGCCATCAGTGCAGCCGGGACAGACGAGCAGTACTTC; abundance: few; d_gene: TRBD1; j_gene: TRBJ2-7; v_gene: TRBV10-3
CDR3aa: CASSPDRESDSPLHF; CDR3nt: TGCGCCAGCAGCCCCGACAGGGAGTCAGATTCACCCCTCCACTTT; abundance: -; d_gene: TRBD1; j_gene: TRBJ1-6; v_gene: TRBV5-1
CDR3aa: CASSWIDRSEQFF; CDR3nt: TGTGCCAGCAGTTGGATAGATCGCAGTGAGCAGTTCTTC; abundance: many; d_gene: -; j_gene: TRBJ2-1; v_gene: TRBV27
CDR3aa: CASSQGTGRNQPQHF; CDR3nt: TGCGCCAGCAGTCAGGGGACGGGGCGCAATCAGCCCCAGCATTTT; abundance: -; d_gene: -; j_gene: TRBJ1-5; v_gene: TRBV23-1
CDR3aa: CASSEPLGAGGDTEAFF; CDR3nt: TGTGCCAGCAGCGAACCCCTTGGGGCAGGGGGAGACACTGAAGCTTTCTTT; abundance: many; d_gene: TRBD1; j_gene: TRBJ1-1; v_gene: TRBV9
CDR3aa: CASSARGFGLGKLFF; CDR3nt: TGTGCCAGCAGTGCGCGGGGCTTTGGTCTTGGAAAACTGTTTTTT; abundance: few; d_gene: -; j_gene: TRBJ1-4; v_gene: TRBV2
CDR3aa: CASSVEGNTEAFF; CDR3nt: TGTGCCAGCAGCGTGGAGGGGAACACTGAAGCTTTCTTT; abundance: few; d_gene: -; j_gene: TRBJ1-1; v_gene: TRBV6-1
CDR3aa: CASSSLTDSQDTQYF; CDR3nt: TGTGCCAGCAGCTCACTTACGGACAGCCAAGATACGCAGTATTTT; abundance: many; d_gene: -; j_gene: TRBJ2-3; v_gene: TRBV5-6
CDR3aa: CASSGGDGANVLTF; CDR3nt: TGTGCCAGCAGTGGAGGGGATGGGGCCAACGTCCTGACTTTC; abundance: few; d_gene: -; j_gene: TRBJ2-6; v_gene: TRBV6-2/TRBV6-3
CDR3aa: CASSWTGQETQYF; CDR3nt: TGTGCCAGCAGCTGGACAGGTCAAGAGACCCAGTACTTC; abundance: -; d_gene: TRBD1; j_gene: TRBJ2-5; v_gene: TRBV5-6
CDR3aa: CASSQDRTYEQYF; CDR3nt: TGCGCCAGCAGCCAGGACAGAACCTACGAGCAGTACTTC; abundance: -; d_gene: -; j_gene: TRBJ2-7; v_gene: TRBV4-3
CDR3aa: CAITYLAGSRSGYTF; CDR3nt: TGTGCCATCACTTACCTTGCAGGGAGTCGGAGTGGCTACACCTTC; abundance: few; d_gene: -; j_gene: TRBJ1-2; v_gene: TRBV10-3
CDR3aa: CASGGPGQGYNEQFF; CDR3nt: TGTGCCAGCGGAGGCCCGGGACAGGGCTACAATGAGCAGTTCTTC; abundance: many; d_gene: TRBD1; j_gene: TRBJ2-1; v_gene: TRBV27
CDR3aa: CASSVVWLAGNTGELFF; CDR3nt: TGTGCCAGCAGTGTAGTTTGGCTAGCGGGGAACACCGGGGAGCTGTTTTTT; abundance: -; d_gene: TRBD2; j_gene: TRBJ2-2; v_gene: TRBV6-1
CDR3aa: CASSGRSSYNEQFF; CDR3nt: TGCGCCAGCAGCGGTAGGAGCTCCTACAATGAGCAGTTCTTC; abundance: few; d_gene: -; j_gene: TRBJ2-1; v_gene: TRBV5-1